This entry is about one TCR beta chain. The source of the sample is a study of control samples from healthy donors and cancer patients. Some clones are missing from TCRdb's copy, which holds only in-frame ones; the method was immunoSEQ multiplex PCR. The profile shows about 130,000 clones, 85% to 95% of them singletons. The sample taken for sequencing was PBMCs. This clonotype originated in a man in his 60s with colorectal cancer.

In DNA, the CDR3 is TGCGCCAGCAGCTTGGGTAGGACAGATAACTATGGCTACACCTTC. Amino acid sequence: CASSLGRTDNYGYTF. The chain couples TRBV5-1 to TRBJ1-2, with TRBD1 as a possible D gene (6 bases). The CDR3 sequence is 15 residues long. The V and J ends lost 0 bases and 1 base respectively, with 10 bases between them. The V gene's germline CDR1 is SGHRS and CDR2 YFSETQ.